A selection of T cell receptor beta chains follows, all from one sample in a study of blood T cell dynamics during melanoma immunotherapy. Sequencing was performed with immunoSEQ multiplex PCR; in TCRdb, only in-frame clones are kept and a portion is missing. The repertoire holds 9,500 to 15,000 clones, with 70% to 90% as singletons. The sequencing here drew on blood, taken from a patient treated with checkpoint blockade. Every receptor here comes from a human donor with melanoma. Each CDR3 is given with its conserved first and last residue. D genes are given only for firm matches. Rows give clone size only sometimes, using once, few, many, or a class for an expanded clone.

V gene: TRBV28; D gene: NA; clone size: NA; J gene: TRBJ1-2; CDR3 protein: CASSPEDLYGYTF; CDR3 DNA: TGTGCCAGCAGCCCCGAGGACCTCTATGGCTACACCTTC
V gene: TRBV7-3; D gene: NA; clone size: NA; J gene: TRBJ1-6; CDR3 protein: CASSLLGAGNSPLHF; CDR3 DNA: TGTGCCAGCAGCCTTCTGGGGGCGGGTAACTCACCCCTCCACTTT
V gene: TRBV30; D gene: NA; clone size: NA; J gene: TRBJ1-5; CDR3 protein: CAWSVRRTGQPQHF; CDR3 DNA: TGTGCCTGGAGCGTGAGGCGGACGGGCCAGCCCCAGCATTTT
V gene: TRBV13; D gene: TRBD1; clone size: NA; J gene: TRBJ1-1; CDR3 protein: CASSSETGYLTEAFF; CDR3 DNA: TGTGCCAGCAGCTCCGAGACAGGGTATTTGACTGAAGCTTTCTTT
V gene: TRBV11-3; D gene: TRBD2; clone size: NA; J gene: TRBJ2-2; CDR3 protein: CASKRGDLNTGELFF; CDR3 DNA: TGTGCCAGCAAACGGGGGGACCTGAACACCGGGGAGCTGTTTTTT
V gene: TRBV11-1; D gene: TRBD2; clone size: NA; J gene: TRBJ2-1; CDR3 protein: CASSLPGLAGGPRFF; CDR3 DNA: TGTGCCAGCAGCCTCCCGGGACTAGCGGGGGGGCCCAGGTTCTTC
V gene: TRBV29-1; D gene: NA; clone size: NA; J gene: TRBJ1-2; CDR3 protein: CSVPWGFDGYTF; CDR3 DNA: TGCAGCGTCCCTTGGGGGTTCGATGGCTACACCTTC
V gene: TRBV18; D gene: NA; clone size: NA; J gene: TRBJ2-2; CDR3 protein: CASSPGQGLVTGELFF; CDR3 DNA: TGTGCCAGCTCACCAGGTCAGGGCTTGGTCACCGGGGAGCTGTTTTTT
V gene: TRBV30; D gene: TRBD1; clone size: NA; J gene: TRBJ1-6; CDR3 protein: CAWSKSGTGNSPLHF; CDR3 DNA: TGTGCCTGGAGTAAATCCGGGACAGGAAATTCACCCCTCCACTTT
V gene: TRBV4-1; D gene: TRBD1; clone size: NA; J gene: TRBJ1-2; CDR3 protein: CASSQDETGGGFYGYTF; CDR3 DNA: TGCGCCAGCAGCCAAGACGAGACAGGGGGTGGGTTCTATGGCTACACCTTC
V gene: TRBV19; D gene: NA; clone size: NA; J gene: TRBJ2-7; CDR3 protein: CASSMGAGYEQYF; CDR3 DNA: TGTGCCAGTAGTATGGGGGCAGGATACGAGCAGTACTTC
V gene: TRBV6-1; D gene: NA; clone size: NA; J gene: TRBJ1-2; CDR3 protein: CASSPTITGYTF; CDR3 DNA: TGTGCCAGCAGCCCCACAATAACCGGCTACACCTTC
V gene: TRBV30; D gene: NA; clone size: NA; J gene: TRBJ2-3; CDR3 protein: CAWSGSSTDTQYF; CDR3 DNA: TGTGCCTGGAGTGGGTCAAGCACAGATACGCAGTATTTT
V gene: TRBV15; D gene: NA; clone size: NA; J gene: TRBJ1-2; CDR3 protein: CATSPSSPGDYGYTF; CDR3 DNA: TGTGCCACCAGTCCATCTAGCCCAGGGGACTATGGCTACACCTTC
V gene: TRBV5-5; D gene: NA; clone size: NA; J gene: TRBJ2-2; CDR3 protein: CASSLYGNTGELFF; CDR3 DNA: TGTGCCAGCAGCTTGTACGGAAACACCGGGGAGCTGTTTTTT
V gene: TRBV27; D gene: TRBD1; clone size: NA; J gene: TRBJ2-7; CDR3 protein: CASSGTVSYEQYF; CDR3 DNA: TGTGCCAGCAGCGGGACAGTCTCCTACGAGCAGTACTTC
V gene: TRBV19; D gene: NA; clone size: NA; J gene: TRBJ2-3; CDR3 protein: CASSYLGGAGPDTQYF; CDR3 DNA: TGTGCCAGTAGTTATCTCGGGGGAGCCGGGCCAGATACGCAGTATTTT
V gene: TRBV6-6; D gene: NA; clone size: NA; J gene: TRBJ1-5; CDR3 protein: CASSPKSGTSNQPQHF; CDR3 DNA: TGTGCCAGCAGTCCCAAATCCGGGACTAGCAATCAGCCCCAGCATTTT
V gene: TRBV10-3; D gene: NA; clone size: few; J gene: TRBJ1-3; CDR3 protein: CAISESASGELRPDTIYF; CDR3 DNA: TGTGCCATCAGTGAGTCGGCAAGCGGGGAGCTCCGGCCGGACACCATATATTTT
V gene: TRBV19; D gene: NA; clone size: NA; J gene: TRBJ2-3; CDR3 protein: CASSIFSGGTDTQYF; CDR3 DNA: TGTGCCAGTAGTATTTTTTCGGGAGGCACAGATACGCAGTATTTT
V gene: TRBV7-9; D gene: NA; clone size: NA; J gene: TRBJ1-2; CDR3 protein: CASSLYGYTF; CDR3 DNA: TGTGCCAGCAGCTTATATGGCTACACCTTC
V gene: TRBV19; D gene: TRBD1; clone size: NA; J gene: TRBJ2-4; CDR3 protein: CASSIPKRQGNIQYF; CDR3 DNA: TGTGCCAGTAGTATACCTAAGAGACAGGGAAACATTCAGTACTTC
V gene: TRBV7-2; D gene: NA; clone size: few; J gene: TRBJ1-2; CDR3 protein: CASSLGGPGQGYGYTF; CDR3 DNA: TGTGCCAGCAGCTTAGGTGGCCCTGGGCAGGGATATGGCTACACCTTC
V gene: TRBV4-1; D gene: NA; clone size: NA; J gene: TRBJ1-2; CDR3 protein: CASSEGTEGYTF; CDR3 DNA: TGCGCCAGCAGCGAGGGTACTGAAGGCTACACCTTC
V gene: TRBV29-1; D gene: NA; clone size: NA; J gene: TRBJ1-3; CDR3 protein: CSVTVQGGGNTIYF; CDR3 DNA: TGCAGCGTCACCGTACAGGGTGGAGGAAACACCATATATTTT
V gene: TRBV7-9; D gene: NA; clone size: NA; J gene: TRBJ1-4; CDR3 protein: CASSMGQGREKLFF; CDR3 DNA: TGTGCCAGCAGCATGGGGCAGGGCCGTGAAAAACTGTTTTTT
V gene: TRBV4-2; D gene: NA; clone size: NA; J gene: TRBJ1-2; CDR3 protein: CASSQDLRGNTF; CDR3 DNA: TGTGCCAGCAGCCAAGATCTAAGGGGTAACACCTTC
V gene: TRBV5-8; D gene: TRBD1; clone size: NA; J gene: TRBJ1-4; CDR3 protein: CASSSTGGSNEKLFF; CDR3 DNA: TGTGCCAGCAGCTCTACAGGGGGCTCTAATGAAAAACTGTTTTTT
V gene: TRBV19; D gene: NA; clone size: NA; J gene: TRBJ1-2; CDR3 protein: CASSQPGRNYGYTF; CDR3 DNA: TGTGCCAGTAGCCAACCGGGACGGAACTATGGCTACACCTTC
V gene: TRBV5-4; D gene: TRBD1; clone size: NA; J gene: TRBJ1-4; CDR3 protein: CASSLLGQGNEKLFF; CDR3 DNA: TGTGCCAGCAGCTTGTTAGGACAGGGTAATGAAAAACTGTTTTTT
V gene: TRBV5-6; D gene: NA; clone size: NA; J gene: TRBJ2-7; CDR3 protein: CASSLQGGDADEQYF; CDR3 DNA: TGTGCCAGCAGCTTACAAGGGGGAGACGCGGACGAGCAGTACTTC
V gene: TRBV5-6; D gene: NA; clone size: NA; J gene: TRBJ2-7; CDR3 protein: CASTHRAAHEQYF; CDR3 DNA: TGTGCCAGCACGCACAGGGCCGCGCACGAGCAGTACTTC
V gene: TRBV7-9; D gene: NA; clone size: NA; J gene: TRBJ1-1; CDR3 protein: CASSQNPGFRNTEAFF; CDR3 DNA: TGTGCCAGCAGCCAAAATCCAGGGTTTAGGAACACTGAAGCTTTCTTT
V gene: TRBV16; D gene: NA; clone size: NA; J gene: TRBJ2-6; CDR3 protein: CASSRRAGTGANVLTF; CDR3 DNA: TGTGCCAGCAGCCGAAGGGCGGGCACGGGGGCCAACGTCCTGACTTTC
V gene: TRBV5-1; D gene: NA; clone size: NA; J gene: TRBJ2-2; CDR3 protein: CASSLLPGLNTGELFF; CDR3 DNA: TGCGCCAGCAGCTTGTTACCAGGACTGAACACCGGGGAGCTGTTTTTT
V gene: TRBV28; D gene: NA; clone size: NA; J gene: TRBJ1-1; CDR3 protein: CASSFSRGNTEAFF; CDR3 DNA: TGTGCCAGCAGTTTCTCGAGGGGAAACACTGAAGCTTTCTTT
V gene: TRBV27; D gene: TRBD2; clone size: NA; J gene: TRBJ2-7; CDR3 protein: CASSWERGSYEQYF; CDR3 DNA: TGTGCCAGCAGTTGGGAGCGGGGTTCCTACGAGCAGTACTTC
V gene: TRBV4-2; D gene: NA; clone size: NA; J gene: TRBJ2-1; CDR3 protein: CASSSPAGGYEQFF; CDR3 DNA: TGTGCCAGCAGTTCACCCGCCGGGGGATATGAGCAGTTCTTC
V gene: TRBV7-2; D gene: NA; clone size: once; J gene: TRBJ2-5; CDR3 protein: CASSLQAGEQETQYF; CDR3 DNA: TGTGCCAGCAGCTTACAGGCAGGTGAACAAGAGACCCAGTACTTC
V gene: TRBV7-2; D gene: TRBD1; clone size: NA; J gene: TRBJ2-1; CDR3 protein: CASSPSPTGGEGNEQFF; CDR3 DNA: TGTGCCAGCAGCCCGAGCCCAACAGGGGGCGAGGGCAATGAGCAGTTCTTC